This entry is about one TCR beta chain. Its antigen is unidentified. The sample comes from a study of cytomegalovirus exposure and HLA in healthy donors. Study-wide points: TCR sequences were mostly rare, though some public TCRs occurred in many donors. What a later analysis reportedly showed was that an Asian-associated ancestry cluster had fewer N-insertions than the 666-donor mean. Earlier analysis found most TCR beta V segments productive about 90% or about 30% of the time.

The V and J ends lost 7 bases and 6 bases, in that order; junction bases with no gene match: 12. The CDR3 runs to 15 residues. The germline V gene encodes CDR1 SGHRS and CDR2 YFSETQ. PCR was performed using 60 Vbeta and 13 Jbeta primers. This table comes from immunoSEQ multiplex PCR, and its TCRdb copy is limited to in-frame clones, with some not included. The sample shows some 150,000 clones, 64% of them seen only once. This sequence joins TRBV5-1 and TRBJ2-3; 9 positions agree with TRBD1. This clonotype was sampled from a woman aged 25 to 45 in good health and CMV-seropositive. The sequenced sample was PBMCs. The CDR3 sequence is CASCTGGAGGDTQYF. DNA of the CDR3: TGCGCCAGCTGCACAGGGGGCGCGGGTGGGGATACGCAGTATTTT.